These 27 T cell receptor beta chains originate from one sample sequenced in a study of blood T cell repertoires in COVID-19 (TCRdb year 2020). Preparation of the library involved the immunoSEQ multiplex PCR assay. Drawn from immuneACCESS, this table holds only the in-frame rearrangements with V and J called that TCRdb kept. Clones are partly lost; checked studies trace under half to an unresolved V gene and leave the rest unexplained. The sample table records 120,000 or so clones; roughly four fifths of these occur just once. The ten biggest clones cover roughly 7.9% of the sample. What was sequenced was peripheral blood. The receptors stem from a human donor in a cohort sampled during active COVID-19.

The CDR3: CASSLSGQVPYEQYF. CDR3 nucleotides: TGTGCCAGCAGTTTAAGTGGACAGGTGCCCTACGAGCAGTACTTC. The V and J genes are TRBV28 and TRBJ2-7; TRBD1 matches at 7 bases. J gave up 2 bases and V 2 bases, and 6 bases lay outside the gene matches. Germline V gene lookup returns CDR1 MDHEN and CDR2 SYDVKM. The CDR3 is made up of 15 amino acids.

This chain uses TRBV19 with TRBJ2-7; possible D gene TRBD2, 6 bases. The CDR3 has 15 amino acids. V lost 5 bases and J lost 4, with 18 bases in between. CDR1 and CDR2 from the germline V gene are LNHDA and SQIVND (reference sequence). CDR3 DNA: TGTGCCAGTAGTCCCGGGACTTTGGGGGGATACGAGCAGTACTTC. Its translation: CASSPGTLGGYEQYF.

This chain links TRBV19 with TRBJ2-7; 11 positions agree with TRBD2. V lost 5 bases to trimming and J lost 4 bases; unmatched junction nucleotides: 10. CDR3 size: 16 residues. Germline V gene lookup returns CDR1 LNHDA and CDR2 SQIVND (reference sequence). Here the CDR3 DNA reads TGTGCCAGTAGTCCCCGGGTGACTAGCGGGATATACGAGCAGTACTTC. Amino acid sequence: CASSPRVTSGIYEQYF.

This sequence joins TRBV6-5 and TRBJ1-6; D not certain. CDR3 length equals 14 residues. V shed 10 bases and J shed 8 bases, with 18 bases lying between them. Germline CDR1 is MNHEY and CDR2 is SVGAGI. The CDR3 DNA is TGTGCCACCTCCAGGTCCCTTGATGATTCACCCCTCCACTTT. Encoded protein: CATSRSLDDSPLHF.

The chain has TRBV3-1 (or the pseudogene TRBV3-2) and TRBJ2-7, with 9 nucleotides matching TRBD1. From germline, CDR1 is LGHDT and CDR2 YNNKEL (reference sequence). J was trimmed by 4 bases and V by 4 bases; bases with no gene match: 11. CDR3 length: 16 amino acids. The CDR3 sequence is CASSPMAGQGVYEQYF. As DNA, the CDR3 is TGTGCCAGCAGCCCGATGGCGGGACAGGGTGTATACGAGCAGTACTTC.

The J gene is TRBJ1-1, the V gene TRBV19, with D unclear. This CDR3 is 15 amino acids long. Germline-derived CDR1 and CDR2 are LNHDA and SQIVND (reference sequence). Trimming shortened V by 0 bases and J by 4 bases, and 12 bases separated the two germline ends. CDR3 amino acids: CASSIEGGRGTEAFF. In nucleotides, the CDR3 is TGTGCCAGTAGTATAGAAGGAGGGCGAGGCACTGAAGCTTTCTTT.

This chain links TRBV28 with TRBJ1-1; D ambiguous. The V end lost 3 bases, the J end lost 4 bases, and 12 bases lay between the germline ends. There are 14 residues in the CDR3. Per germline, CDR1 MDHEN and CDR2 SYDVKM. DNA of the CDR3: TGTGCCAGCAGTTTCCGTGCGGGCGGCACTGAAGCTTTCTTT. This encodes CASSFRAGGTEAFF.

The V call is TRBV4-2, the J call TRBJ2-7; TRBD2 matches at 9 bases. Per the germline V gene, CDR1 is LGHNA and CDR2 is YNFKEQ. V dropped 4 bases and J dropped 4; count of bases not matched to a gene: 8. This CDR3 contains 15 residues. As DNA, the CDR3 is TGTGCCAGCAGCCTCCGACTAGCGGAGACTTACGAGCAGTACTTC. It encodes CASSLRLAETYEQYF.

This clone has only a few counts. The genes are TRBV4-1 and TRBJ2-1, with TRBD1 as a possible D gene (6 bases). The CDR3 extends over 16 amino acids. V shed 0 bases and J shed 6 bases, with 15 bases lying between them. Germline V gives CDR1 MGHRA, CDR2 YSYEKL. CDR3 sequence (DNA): TGCGCCAGCAGCCAAGACGACAGGCTCCCCGTCAATGAGCAGTTCTTC. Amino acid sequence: CASSQDDRLPVNEQFF.

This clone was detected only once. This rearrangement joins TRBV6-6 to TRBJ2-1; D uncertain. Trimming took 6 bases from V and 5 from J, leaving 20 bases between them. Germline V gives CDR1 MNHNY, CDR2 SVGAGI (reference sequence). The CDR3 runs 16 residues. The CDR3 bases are TGTGCCAGCAGCCCCGCTGGCCAACGTGGCCACAATGAGCAGTTCTTC. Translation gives CASSPAGQRGHNEQFF.

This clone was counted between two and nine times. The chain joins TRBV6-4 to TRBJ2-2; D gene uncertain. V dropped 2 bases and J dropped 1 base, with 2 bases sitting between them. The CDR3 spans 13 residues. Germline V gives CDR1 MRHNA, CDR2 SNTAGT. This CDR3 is CASSDLNTGELFF. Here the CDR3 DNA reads TGTGCCAGCAGTGACCTGAACACCGGGGAGCTGTTTTTT.

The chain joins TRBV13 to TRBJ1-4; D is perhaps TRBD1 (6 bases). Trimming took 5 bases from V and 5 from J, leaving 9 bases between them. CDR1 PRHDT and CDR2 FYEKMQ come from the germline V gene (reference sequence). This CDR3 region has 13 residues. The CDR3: CASSGDRNEKLFF. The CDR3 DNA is TGTGCCAGCAGCGGTGACAGGAATGAAAAACTGTTTTTT. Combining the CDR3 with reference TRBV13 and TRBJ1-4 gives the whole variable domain AAGVIQSPRHLIKEKRETATLKCYPIPRHDTVYWYQQGPGQDPQFLISFYEKMQSDKGSIPDRFSAQQFSDYHSELNMSSLELGDSALYFCASSGDRNEKLFFGSGTQLSVL.

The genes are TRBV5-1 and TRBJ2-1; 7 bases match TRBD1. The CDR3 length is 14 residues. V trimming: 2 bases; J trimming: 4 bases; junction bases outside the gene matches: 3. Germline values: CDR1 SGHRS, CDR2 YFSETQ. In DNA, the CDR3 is TGCGCCAGCAGCTTCGGGACAGATTACAATGAGCAGTTCTTC. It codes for CASSFGTDYNEQFF.

DNA for the CDR3: TGTGCCAGCAGCTTAGAACCCTACTACGAGCAGTACTTC. This codes for CASSLEPYYEQYF. The V and J genes are TRBV7-9 and TRBJ2-7; D call uncertain. The CDR3 runs 13 residues. Germline CDR1 SEHNR, CDR2 FQNEAQ (reference sequence). Trimming took 1 base from V and 3 from J, leaving 7 bases between them.

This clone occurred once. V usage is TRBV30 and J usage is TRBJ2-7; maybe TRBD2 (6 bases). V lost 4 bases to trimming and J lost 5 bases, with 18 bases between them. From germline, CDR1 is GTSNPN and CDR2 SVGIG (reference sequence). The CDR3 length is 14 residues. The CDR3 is CAWTKGLHGDEQYF. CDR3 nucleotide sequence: TGTGCCTGGACTAAGGGACTCCACGGGGACGAGCAGTACTTC.

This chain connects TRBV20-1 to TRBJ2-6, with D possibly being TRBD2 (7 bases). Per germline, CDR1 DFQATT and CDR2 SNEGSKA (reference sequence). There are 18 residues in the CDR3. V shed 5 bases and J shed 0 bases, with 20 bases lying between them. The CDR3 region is CSAGGQPGLPSGANVLTF. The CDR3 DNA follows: TGCAGTGCTGGTGGACAGCCGGGACTACCCTCTGGGGCCAACGTCCTGACTTTC.

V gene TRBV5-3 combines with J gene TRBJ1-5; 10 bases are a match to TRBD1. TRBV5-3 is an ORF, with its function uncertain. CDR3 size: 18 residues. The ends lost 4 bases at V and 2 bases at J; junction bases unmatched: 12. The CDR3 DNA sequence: TGTGCCAGAAGCAGACAGGGGGCAGAGGGCGATGGCAATCAGCCCCAGCATTTT. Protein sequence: CARSRQGAEGDGNQPQHF.

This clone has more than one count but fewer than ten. CDR3 sequence: CASRQLNTGELFF. CDR3 coding DNA: TGTGCCAGCAGGCAACTGAACACCGGGGAGCTGTTTTTT. The V call is TRBV6-6, the J call TRBJ2-2; D gene uncertain. Trimming took 6 bases from V and 1 from J, leaving 6 bases between them. This CDR3 contains 13 residues. Germline V lookup: CDR1 MNHNY, CDR2 SVGAGI (reference sequence).

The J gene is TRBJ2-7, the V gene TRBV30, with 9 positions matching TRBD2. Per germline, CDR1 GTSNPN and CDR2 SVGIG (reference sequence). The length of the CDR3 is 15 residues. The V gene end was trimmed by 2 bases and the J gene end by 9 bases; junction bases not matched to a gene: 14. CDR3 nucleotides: TGTGCCTGGAGTTCGGCGGGGGGGCTCTACGATCTGCAGTACTTC. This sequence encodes CAWSSAGGLYDLQYF. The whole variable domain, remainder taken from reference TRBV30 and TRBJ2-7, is SQTIHQWPATLVQPVGSPLSLECTVEGTSNPNLYWYRQAAGRGLQLLFYSVGIGQISSEVPQNLSASRPQDRQFILSSKKLLLSDSGFYLCAWSSAGGLYDLQYFGPGTRLTVT.

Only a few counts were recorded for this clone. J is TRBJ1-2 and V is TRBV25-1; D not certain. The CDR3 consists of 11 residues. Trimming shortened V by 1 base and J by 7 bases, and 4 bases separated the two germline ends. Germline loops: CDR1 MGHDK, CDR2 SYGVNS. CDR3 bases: TGTGCCAGCAGTGAATCATCTGGCTACACCTTC. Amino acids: CASSESSGYTF.

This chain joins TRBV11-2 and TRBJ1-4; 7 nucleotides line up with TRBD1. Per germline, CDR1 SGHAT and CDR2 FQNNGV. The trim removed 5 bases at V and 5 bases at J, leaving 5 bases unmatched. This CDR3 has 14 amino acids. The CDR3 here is CASSRTGPNEKLFF. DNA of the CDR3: TGTGCCAGCAGCCGGACAGGTCCAAATGAAAAACTGTTTTTT.

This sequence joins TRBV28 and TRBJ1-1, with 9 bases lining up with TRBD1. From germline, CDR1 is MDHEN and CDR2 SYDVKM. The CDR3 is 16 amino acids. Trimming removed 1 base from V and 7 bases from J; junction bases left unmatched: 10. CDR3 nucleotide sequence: TGTGCCAGCAGTTTATACGGGACAGGGATAACAAGTGAAGCTTTCTTT. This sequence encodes CASSLYGTGITSEAFF.

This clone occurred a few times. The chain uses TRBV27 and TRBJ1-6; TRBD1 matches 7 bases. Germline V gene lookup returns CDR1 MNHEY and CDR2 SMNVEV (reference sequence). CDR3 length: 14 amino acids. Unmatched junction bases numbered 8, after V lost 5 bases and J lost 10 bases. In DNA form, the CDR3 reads TGTGCCAGCAGTGTCGAGGGGGCTGACTCACCCCTCCACTTT. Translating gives CASSVEGADSPLHF.

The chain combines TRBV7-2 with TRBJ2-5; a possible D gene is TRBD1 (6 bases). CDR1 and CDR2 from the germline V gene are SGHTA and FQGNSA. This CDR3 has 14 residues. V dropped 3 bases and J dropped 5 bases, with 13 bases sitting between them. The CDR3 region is CASSFLQGGETQYF. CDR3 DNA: TGTGCCAGCAGCTTTCTACAGGGCGGGGAGACCCAGTACTTC.

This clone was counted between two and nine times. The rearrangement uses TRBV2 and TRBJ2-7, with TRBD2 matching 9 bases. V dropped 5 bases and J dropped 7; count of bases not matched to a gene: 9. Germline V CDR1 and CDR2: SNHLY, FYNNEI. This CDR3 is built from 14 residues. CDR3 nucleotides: TGTGCCAGCAGTTTAGCGGGAGCGGAGCGGGAGCAGTACTTC. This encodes CASSLAGAEREQYF.

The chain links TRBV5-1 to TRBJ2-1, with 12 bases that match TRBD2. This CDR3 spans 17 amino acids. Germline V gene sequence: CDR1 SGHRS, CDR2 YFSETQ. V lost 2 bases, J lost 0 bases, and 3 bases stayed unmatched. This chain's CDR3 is CASSLGLAGSSYNEQFF. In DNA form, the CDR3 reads TGCGCCAGCAGCTTAGGACTAGCGGGGAGCTCCTACAATGAGCAGTTCTTC.

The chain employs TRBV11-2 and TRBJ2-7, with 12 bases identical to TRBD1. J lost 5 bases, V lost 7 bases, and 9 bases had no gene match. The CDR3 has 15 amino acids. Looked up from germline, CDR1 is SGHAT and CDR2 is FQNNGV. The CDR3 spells CASKPLGQGADEQYF. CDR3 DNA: TGTGCCAGCAAACCCCTGGGACAGGGGGCTGACGAGCAGTACTTC. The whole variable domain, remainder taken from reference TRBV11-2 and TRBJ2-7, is EAGVAQSPRYKIIEKRQSVAFWCNPISGHATLYWYQQILGQGPKLLIQFQNNGVVDDSQLPKDRFSAERLKGVDSTLKIQPAKLEDSAVYLCASKPLGQGADEQYFGPGTRLTVT.